Following are 6 T cell receptor beta chains from one sample sequenced in a study of cytomegalovirus exposure and HLA in healthy donors. PCR used 60 Vbeta primers and 13 Jbeta primers. Clones were sequenced by immunoSEQ multiplex PCR, and TCRdb holds only the in-frame ones, with some missing. This sample has 55,000 to 80,000 clones, with 75% found just once. The sequenced material came from PBMCs. The source is a man aged 55 to 70 in good health and CMV-seropositive.

The rearrangement uses TRBV6-6 and TRBJ1-3; no firm D call. CDR3 length: 14 residues. The germline V gene has CDR1 MNHNY and CDR2 SVGAGI (reference sequence). The V and J ends lost 4 bases and 0 bases respectively, with 7 bases between them. Written as DNA, the CDR3 is TGTGCCAGCAGTTTACAGTACTCTGGAAACACCATATATTTT. This encodes CASSLQYSGNTIYF.

The chain employs TRBV2 and TRBJ2-2, with 9 bases fitting TRBD1. The CDR3 sequence is 16 residues long. Trimming cost V 2 bases and J 4 bases; bases outside gene matches: 5. CDR1 SNHLY and CDR2 FYNNEI come from the germline V gene. The CDR3 reads CASSERDRAGTGELFF. The CDR3 DNA follows: TGTGCCAGCAGTGAAAGGGACAGGGCGGGCACCGGGGAGCTGTTTTTT.

The V gene is TRBV11-3, the J gene TRBJ2-1; D perhaps matches TRBD2 (6 bases). The CDR3 is 14 amino acids. Trimming took off 1 base at V and 6 bases at J, with 10 bases between the two ends. Germline V lookup: CDR1 SGHNT, CDR2 YENEEA. This CDR3 reads CASSLAGAANEQFF. For the CDR3, the DNA is TGTGCCAGCAGCTTAGCGGGAGCCGCCAATGAGCAGTTCTTC. Full variable domain (missing parts from reference TRBV11-3 and TRBJ2-1): EAGVVQSPRYKIIEKKQPVAFWCNPISGHNTLYWYLQNLGQGPELLIRYENEEAVDDSQLPKDRFSAERLKGVDSTLKIQPAELGDSAVYLCASSLAGAANEQFFGPGTRLTVL.

The chain employs TRBV2 and TRBJ2-2; 9 nucleotides align to TRBD2. The V segment lost 6 bases and the J segment 4 bases; nucleotides outside the gene matches: 3. The CDR3 extends over 14 amino acids. Germline CDR1 reads SNHLY; CDR2 reads FYNNEI. This CDR3 reads CASRTSGITGELFF. The CDR3 nucleotides read TGTGCCAGCAGGACTAGCGGTATCACCGGGGAGCTGTTTTTT.

This clone was observed a single time. In DNA, the CDR3 is TGTGCCAGCAGCTTAGATGCCGACTTTCGTGAGCAGTTCTTC. Translation gives CASSLDADFREQFF. The chain employs TRBV7-9 and TRBJ2-1; D is unresolved. Germline loops: CDR1 SEHNR, CDR2 FQNEAQ (reference sequence). This CDR3 has 14 amino acids. The V and J ends lost 1 base and 9 bases respectively, with 13 bases between them.

The chain links TRBV18 to TRBJ2-5; 7 nucleotides match TRBD1. Germline V CDR1 and CDR2: KGHSH, LQKENI. The junction had 1 base not matched to a gene; V was cut back by 1 base and J by 2 bases. The CDR3 runs to 14 residues. CDR3 sequence: CASSPQGQQETQYF. The CDR3 coding sequence is TGTGCCAGCTCACCACAGGGACAGCAAGAGACCCAGTACTTC.